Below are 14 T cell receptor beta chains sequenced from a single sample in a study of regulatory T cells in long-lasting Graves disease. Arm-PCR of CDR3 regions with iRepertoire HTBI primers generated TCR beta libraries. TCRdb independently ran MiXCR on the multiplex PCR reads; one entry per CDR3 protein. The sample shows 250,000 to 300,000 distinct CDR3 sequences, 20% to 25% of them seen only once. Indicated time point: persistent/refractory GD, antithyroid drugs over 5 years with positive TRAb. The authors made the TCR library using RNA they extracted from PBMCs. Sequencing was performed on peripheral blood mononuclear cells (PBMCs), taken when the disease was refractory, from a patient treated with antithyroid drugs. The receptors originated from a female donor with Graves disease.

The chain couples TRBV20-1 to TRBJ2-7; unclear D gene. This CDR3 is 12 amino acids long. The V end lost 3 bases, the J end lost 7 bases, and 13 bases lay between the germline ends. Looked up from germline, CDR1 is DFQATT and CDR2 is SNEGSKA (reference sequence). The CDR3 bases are TGCAGTGCTAGGATGGGCTTTGAGGAGCAGTACTTC. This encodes CSARMGFEEQYF.

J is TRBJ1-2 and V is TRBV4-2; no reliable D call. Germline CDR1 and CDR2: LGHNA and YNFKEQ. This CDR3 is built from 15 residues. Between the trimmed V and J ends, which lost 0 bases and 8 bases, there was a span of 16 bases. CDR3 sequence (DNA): TGTGCCAGCAGCCAAGATTCTGGTGACTCTCAAGGCTACACCTTC. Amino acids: CASSQDSGDSQGYTF.

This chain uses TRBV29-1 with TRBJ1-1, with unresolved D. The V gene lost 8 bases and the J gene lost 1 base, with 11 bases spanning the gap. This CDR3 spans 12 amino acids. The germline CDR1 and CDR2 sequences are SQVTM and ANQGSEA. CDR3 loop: CSPLNSNTEAFF. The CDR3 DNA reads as TGCAGCCCCCTGAATTCGAACACTGAAGCTTTCTTT.

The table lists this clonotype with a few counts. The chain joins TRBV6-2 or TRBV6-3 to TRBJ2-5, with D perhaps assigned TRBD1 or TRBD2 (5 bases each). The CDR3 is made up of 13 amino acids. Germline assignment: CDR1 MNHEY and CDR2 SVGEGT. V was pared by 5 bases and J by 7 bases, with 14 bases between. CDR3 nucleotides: TGTGCCAGCAGTGGGACGGATCCAGGGACCCAGTACTTC. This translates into CASSGTDPGTQYF.

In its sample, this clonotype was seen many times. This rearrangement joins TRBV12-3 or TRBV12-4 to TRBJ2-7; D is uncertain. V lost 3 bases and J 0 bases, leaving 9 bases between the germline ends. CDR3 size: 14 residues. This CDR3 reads CASSFRLSSYEQYF. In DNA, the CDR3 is TGTGCCAGCAGTTTTCGCCTGAGCTCCTACGAGCAGTACTTC.

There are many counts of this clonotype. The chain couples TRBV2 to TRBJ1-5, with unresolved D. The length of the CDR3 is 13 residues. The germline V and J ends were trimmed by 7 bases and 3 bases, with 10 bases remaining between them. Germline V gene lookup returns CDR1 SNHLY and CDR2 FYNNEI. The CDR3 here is CASIEQVNQPQHF. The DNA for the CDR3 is TGTGCCAGCATAGAGCAGGTCAATCAGCCCCAGCATTTT.

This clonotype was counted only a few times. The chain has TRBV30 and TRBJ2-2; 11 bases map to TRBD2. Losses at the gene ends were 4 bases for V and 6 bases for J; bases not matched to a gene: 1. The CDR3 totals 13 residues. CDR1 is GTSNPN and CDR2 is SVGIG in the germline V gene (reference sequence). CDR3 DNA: TGTGCCTGGACTAGCGGGGGGTCCGGGGAGCTGTTTTTT. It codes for CAWTSGGSGELFF.

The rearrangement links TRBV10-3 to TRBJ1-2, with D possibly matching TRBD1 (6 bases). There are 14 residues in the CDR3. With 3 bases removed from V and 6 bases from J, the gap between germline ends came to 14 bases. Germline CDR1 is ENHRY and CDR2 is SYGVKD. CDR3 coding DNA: TGTGCCATCAGTGACCTTATAGCAGGGGATGGCTACACCTTC. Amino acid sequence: CAISDLIAGDGYTF.

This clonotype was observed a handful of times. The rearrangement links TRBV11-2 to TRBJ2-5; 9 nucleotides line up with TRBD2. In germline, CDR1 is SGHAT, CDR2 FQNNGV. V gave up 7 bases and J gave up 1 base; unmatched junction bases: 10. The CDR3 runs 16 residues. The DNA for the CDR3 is TGTGCCAGCACCCTCAGGCTAGCGGGGACCCAAGAGACCCAGTACTTC. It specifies CASTLRLAGTQETQYF.

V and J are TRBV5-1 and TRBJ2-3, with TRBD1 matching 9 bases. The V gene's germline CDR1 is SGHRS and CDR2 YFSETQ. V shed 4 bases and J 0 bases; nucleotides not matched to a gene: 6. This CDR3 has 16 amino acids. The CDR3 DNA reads TGCGCCAGCAGCCCAGGGACAGGGACTAGCACAGATACGCAGTATTTT. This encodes CASSPGTGTSTDTQYF.

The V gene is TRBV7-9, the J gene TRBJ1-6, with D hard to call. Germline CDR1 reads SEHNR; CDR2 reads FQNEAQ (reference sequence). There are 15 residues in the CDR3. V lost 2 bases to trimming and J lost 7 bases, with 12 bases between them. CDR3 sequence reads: CASSLLNGPNSPLHF. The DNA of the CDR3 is TGTGCCAGCAGCTTATTAAACGGTCCAAATTCACCCCTCCACTTT.

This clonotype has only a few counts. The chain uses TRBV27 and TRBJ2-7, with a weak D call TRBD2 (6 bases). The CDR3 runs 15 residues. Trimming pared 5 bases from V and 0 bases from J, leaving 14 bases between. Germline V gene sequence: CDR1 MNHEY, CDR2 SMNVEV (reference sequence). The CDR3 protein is CASSAMGTFSYEQYF. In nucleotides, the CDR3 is TGTGCCAGCAGTGCAATGGGGACTTTCTCCTACGAGCAGTACTTC.

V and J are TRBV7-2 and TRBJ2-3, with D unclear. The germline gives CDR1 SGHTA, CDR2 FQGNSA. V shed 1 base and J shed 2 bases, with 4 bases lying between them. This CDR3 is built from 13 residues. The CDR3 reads CASSLVVTDTQYF. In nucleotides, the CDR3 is TGTGCCAGCAGCTTAGTGGTCACAGATACGCAGTATTTT. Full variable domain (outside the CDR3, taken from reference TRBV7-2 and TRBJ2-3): GAGVSQSPSNKVTEKGKDVELRCDPISGHTALYWYRQSLGQGLEFLIYFQGNSAPDKSGLPSDRFSAERTGGSVSTLTIQRTQQEDSAVYLCASSLVVTDTQYFGPGTRLTVL.

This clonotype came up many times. CDR3 nucleotides: TGTGCCAGCAGCTTAACACAGGGCTCTGAAGCTTTCTTT. Amino acid sequence: CASSLTQGSEAFF. The rearrangement uses TRBV7-3 and TRBJ1-1; TRBD1 is a possible D gene (6 bases). The CDR3 consists of 13 residues. CDR1 is SGHTA and CDR2 is FQGTGA in the germline V gene. Trimming pared 0 bases from V and 6 bases from J, leaving 8 bases between.